This entry lists 23 T cell receptor beta chains sequenced from one sample in a study of T cell responses to AZD1222 COVID-19 vaccine. Sequencing was performed with immunoSEQ multiplex PCR; in TCRdb, only in-frame clones are kept and a portion is missing. Of approximately 130,000 clones listed, approximately 88% are singletons. The specimen comprised peripheral blood, sampled 28 days after the second AZD1222 dose. These receptors all stem from an adult who received the AZD1222 COVID-19 vaccine.

This clone showed up just once. The chain links TRBV3-1 (or the pseudogene TRBV3-2) to TRBJ2-5; TRBD2 agrees at 13 bases. This CDR3 has 17 amino acids. V gave up 0 bases and J gave up 4 bases; unmatched junction bases: 5. From germline, CDR1 is LGHDT and CDR2 YNNKEL (reference sequence). The CDR3 reads CASSQDQLAGGRETQYF. In DNA form, the CDR3 reads TGTGCCAGCAGCCAAGATCAACTAGCGGGGGGGCGAGAGACCCAGTACTTC.

This chain uses TRBV7-9 with TRBJ2-5; D uncertain. Germline CDR1 reads SEHNR; CDR2 reads FQNEAQ (reference sequence). This CDR3 spans 11 amino acids. V lost 6 bases and J 5 bases, leaving 7 bases between the germline ends. Here the CDR3 reads CASSPSETQYF. The CDR3, as DNA: TGTGCCAGCAGTCCCAGCGAGACCCAGTACTTC.

V usage is TRBV4-1 and J usage is TRBJ2-7, with TRBD2 identical over 8 bases. CDR3 length: 13 residues. Trimming cost V 4 bases and J 7 bases; bases outside gene matches: 6. The germline V gene encodes CDR1 MGHRA and CDR2 YSYEKL. The CDR3 here is CASSRGPGGEQYF. As DNA, the CDR3 is TGCGCCAGCAGCCGTGGACCGGGAGGGGAGCAGTACTTC.

The CDR3 reads CASSISGGLAGGLYEQYF. DNA of the CDR3: TGTGCCAGTAGTATCAGCGGGGGACTAGCGGGAGGCCTTTACGAGCAGTACTTC. This chain connects TRBV19 to TRBJ2-7; TRBD2 agrees at 15 bases. V lost 3 bases, J lost 4 bases, and 10 bases stayed unmatched. The germline gives CDR1 LNHDA, CDR2 SQIVND (reference sequence). This CDR3 has 18 residues. Full variable domain (rest looked up from reference TRBV19 and TRBJ2-7): DGGITQSPKYLFRKEGQNVTLSCEQNLNHDAMYWYRQDPGQGLRLIYYSQIVNDFQKGDIAEGYSVSREKKESFPLTVTSAQKNPTAFYLCASSISGGLAGGLYEQYFGPGTRLTVT.

The chain joins TRBV5-8 to TRBJ1-1, with 7 bases that match TRBD1. Trimming cost V 0 bases and J 10 bases; bases outside gene matches: 9. Germline V lookup: CDR1 SGHTS, CDR2 YDEGEE. This CDR3 contains 14 residues. The CDR3 nucleotides are TGTGCCAGCAGCTTGGGACAGGGTCCAGTGGGAGCTTTCTTT. Amino acid sequence: CASSLGQGPVGAFF. Together with reference TRBV5-8 and TRBJ1-1, the CDR3 gives the full variable domain: EAGVTQSPTHLIKTRGQQATLRCSPISGHTSVYWYQQALGLGLQFLLWYDEGEERNRGNFPPRFSGRQFPNYSSELNVNALELEDSALYLCASSLGQGPVGAFFGQGTRLTVV.

V gene TRBV9 combines with J gene TRBJ2-1; D ambiguous. V was cut by 6 bases and J by 0 bases, with 10 bases left in between. Germline V gene sequence: CDR1 SGDLS, CDR2 YYNGEE. The CDR3 is 14 amino acids. This CDR3 is CASNSMSSYNEQFF. CDR3 nucleotides: TGTGCCAGCAACAGCATGAGCTCCTACAATGAGCAGTTCTTC.

The genes are TRBV7-2 and TRBJ1-1; D remains unclear. With 0 bases removed from V and 4 bases from J, the gap between germline ends came to 12 bases. The germline V gene has CDR1 SGHTA and CDR2 FQGNSA. The CDR3 has 15 amino acids. CDR3 loop: CASSLAGGVGTEAFF. The CDR3 DNA follows: TGTGCCAGCAGCTTAGCGGGCGGTGTTGGCACTGAAGCTTTCTTT.

This clone was seen only a few times. The chain is built from TRBV4-1 and TRBJ2-7; TRBD2 aligns across 8 bases. The length of the CDR3 is 15 residues. V shed 1 base and J 4 bases; nucleotides not matched to a gene: 6. Germline values: CDR1 MGHRA, CDR2 YSYEKL. CDR3 DNA sequence: TGCGCCAGCAGCCAAGGGGTAGCGGGATCGTACGAGCAGTACTTC. Protein sequence: CASSQGVAGSYEQYF.

The chain recombines TRBV7-6 with TRBJ2-1; D may match TRBD1 or TRBD2 (6 bases each). Trimming pared 6 bases from V and 0 bases from J, leaving 15 bases between. CDR1 is SGHVS, CDR2 FNYEAQ, per germline. This CDR3 has 16 amino acids. The CDR3 region is CASSWRGDFSYNEQFF. For the CDR3, the DNA is TGTGCCAGCAGTTGGAGGGGGGACTTCTCCTACAATGAGCAGTTCTTC.

The chain's CDR3 is CASSYSRGGEGYGYTF. CDR3 bases: TGTGCCAGCAGTTACTCGAGAGGCGGAGAAGGCTATGGCTACACCTTC. The chain couples TRBV6-5 to TRBJ1-2, with no clear D. The germline V and J ends were trimmed by 0 bases and 4 bases, with 15 bases remaining between them. The CDR3 is 16 amino acids. Germline V gene lookup returns CDR1 MNHEY and CDR2 SVGAGI.

This clone appeared a single time. This chain links TRBV6-4 with TRBJ2-2; 7 positions match TRBD2. V shed 0 bases and J 5 bases; nucleotides not matched to a gene: 6. CDR1 is MRHNA and CDR2 is SNTAGT in the germline V gene. The CDR3 loop spans 16 amino acids. The CDR3 bases are TGTGCCAGCAGTGACTCCTCCCTTAGCGGGACCGGGGAGCTGTTTTTT. It codes for CASSDSSLSGTGELFF.

The chain is built from TRBV11-2 and TRBJ2-1, with unresolved D. The CDR3 length is 11 residues. The V end lost 3 bases, the J end lost 10 bases, and 7 bases lay between the germline ends. Germline CDR1 is SGHAT and CDR2 is FQNNGV. CDR3 residues: CASSLVWEQFF. CDR3 nucleotide sequence: TGTGCCAGCAGCTTGGTTTGGGAGCAGTTCTTC.

This clone came up a few times. The rearrangement uses TRBV9 and TRBJ1-1, with a possible D match to TRBD1 (5 bases). V was clipped by 5 bases and J by 1 base, with 12 bases between them. Germline V gene lookup returns CDR1 SGDLS and CDR2 YYNGEE. This CDR3 contains 14 residues. CDR3 coding DNA: TGTGCCAGCAGAGGGGCAGGAAGGAACACTGAAGCTTTCTTT. Its translation is CASRGAGRNTEAFF.

This chain links TRBV5-5 with TRBJ1-2, with 9 positions matching TRBD1. The ends lost 3 bases at V and 5 bases at J; junction bases unmatched: 17. There are 18 residues in the CDR3. In germline, CDR1 is SGHKS, CDR2 YYEKEE (reference sequence). CDR3 sequence: CASSSGGPGTGTLYGYTF. CDR3 DNA: TGTGCCAGCAGCTCCGGAGGGCCCGGGACAGGGACTTTATATGGCTACACCTTC.

The chain joins TRBV19 to TRBJ2-1; 9 bases are shared with TRBD2. Germline V lookup: CDR1 LNHDA, CDR2 SQIVND (reference sequence). The CDR3 totals 14 residues. Trimming cost V 4 bases and J 9 bases; bases outside gene matches: 7. CDR3 sequence (DNA): TGTGCCAGTAGTAGGGTAGCGGGAGAAGCTGAGCAGTTCTTC. Its protein product is CASSRVAGEAEQFF. The variable domain in full, with the rest retrieved from reference TRBV19 and TRBJ2-1, is DGGITQSPKYLFRKEGQNVTLSCEQNLNHDAMYWYRQDPGQGLRLIYYSQIVNDFQKGDIAEGYSVSREKKESFPLTVTSAQKNPTAFYLCASSRVAGEAEQFFGPGTRLTVL.

The chain links TRBV7-2 to TRBJ2-1; 7 nucleotides agree with TRBD2. V shed 5 bases, J shed 4 bases, and the junction held 8 bases outside the gene matches. The CDR3 covers 15 residues. Germline assignment: CDR1 SGHTA and CDR2 FQGNSA. CDR3 sequence: CASSLGTSEYNEQFF. The CDR3 coding sequence is TGTGCCAGCAGCCTTGGAACTAGCGAGTACAATGAGCAGTTCTTC.

The chain combines TRBV6-5 with TRBJ2-1; 8 positions match TRBD1. The CDR3 loop spans 15 amino acids. Germline V gives CDR1 MNHEY, CDR2 SVGAGI. The V and J ends lost 6 bases and 8 bases, in that order; junction bases with no gene match: 12. DNA of the CDR3: TGTGCCAGCAGCCGCGGACAGGGAACAATAGATGAGCAGTTCTTC. This sequence encodes CASSRGQGTIDEQFF.

The count of this clone is one. The rearrangement links TRBV2 to TRBJ2-7, with 9 bases lining up with TRBD1. Germline V gene sequence: CDR1 SNHLY, CDR2 FYNNEI. The V and J ends lost 7 bases and 1 base, in that order; junction bases with no gene match: 8. CDR3 size: 15 residues. CDR3 amino acids: CASTGAGTGSYEQYF. CDR3 DNA sequence: TGTGCCAGCACTGGCGCCGGGACAGGGTCCTACGAGCAGTACTTC.

The J gene is TRBJ1-2, the V gene TRBV7-2; 9 bases are a match to TRBD1. This CDR3 has 16 amino acids. CDR1 and CDR2 (germline): SGHTA, FQGNSA. V was clipped by 6 bases and J by 6 bases; unmatched bases: 14. CDR3 sequence: CASRRRAGQGIDGYTF. CDR3 in DNA: TGTGCCAGCAGACGCCGGGCGGGACAGGGAATTGATGGCTACACCTTC.

The rearrangement links TRBV12-3 or TRBV12-4 to TRBJ1-3, with D hard to call. V was clipped by 5 bases and J by 2 bases, with 7 bases between them. The CDR3 extends over 13 amino acids. CDR3 protein: CASSPTAGNTIYF. For the CDR3, the DNA is TGTGCCAGCAGTCCGACTGCTGGAAACACCATATATTTT.

This CDR3 reads CASSLLEYGYTF. The CDR3 DNA follows: TGTGCCAGCAGCCTCTTAGAGTATGGCTACACCTTC. The chain is built from TRBV7-9 and TRBJ1-2; D gene ambiguous. From germline, CDR1 is SEHNR and CDR2 FQNEAQ (reference sequence). Trimming left V 5 bases short and J 5 bases short, with 9 bases between. The CDR3 runs 12 residues.

The chain links TRBV10-1 to TRBJ1-1; maybe TRBD1 (5 bases). V lost 1 base to trimming and J lost 4 bases, with 10 bases between them. Per the germline V gene, CDR1 is WNHNN and CDR2 is SYGVQD (reference sequence). The CDR3 runs 14 residues. The CDR3 DNA reads TGCGCCAGCAGTGAGTTACCGGGGGGCACTGAAGCTTTCTTT. Translation gives CASSELPGGTEAFF.

This chain joins TRBV2 and TRBJ1-1; D remains ambiguous. The CDR3 consists of 13 residues. The V gene's germline CDR1 is SNHLY and CDR2 FYNNEI. V dropped 6 bases and J dropped 4 bases, with 12 bases sitting between them. CDR3: CASRGLVSTEAFF. The DNA of the CDR3 is TGTGCCAGCAGAGGGCTCGTGAGCACTGAAGCTTTCTTT.